The 14 T cell receptor beta chains given below trace back to one sample, sequenced in a study of CD8+ T cells in alopecia areata (dated by TCRdb to 2016 to 2018). The library came from the immunoSEQ multiplex PCR assay. RNA was extracted from all samples and reverse transcribed into cDNA, which served as template for TCR sequencing. This immuneACCESS table, as held by TCRdb, lists in-frame sequences with V and J called but not all clones. Of the missing ones, under half trace to an unresolved V gene in checked studies; the others have no known cause. The sample includes nearly 95,000 clones, with 60% to 80% observed a single time. Of the sample, 17% falls within the top ten clones. The treatment or condition label, as the study defines it: oral pan-JAK inhibitor, 5-10 mg twice daily. Material: CD8+ T cells sorted from blood, obtained at approximately week 42, from a patient treated with tofacitinib. All receptors derive from a human donor with alopecia areata.

This clone occurred a few times. The V gene is TRBV6-1, the J gene TRBJ1-5, with D possibly TRBD1 on 5 matching bases. CDR3 length: 13 amino acids. Germline V gives CDR1 MNHNS, CDR2 SASEGT. V lost 5 bases and J 7 bases, leaving 12 bases between the germline ends. The CDR3 coding sequence is TGTGCCAGCAGTCTGGGGGTGGGGCAGCCCCAGCATTTT. This encodes CASSLGVGQPQHF.

The gene calls are TRBV7-8 and TRBJ2-1, with D tentatively TRBD2 (5 bases). V lost 7 bases and J lost 8, with 12 bases in between. In germline, CDR1 is SGHVS, CDR2 FQNEAQ. This CDR3 is built from 12 residues. The CDR3 reads CASTLEGDEQFF. In DNA form, the CDR3 reads TGTGCCAGCACCCTCGAGGGCGATGAGCAGTTCTTC. Together with reference TRBV7-8 and TRBJ2-1, the CDR3 gives the full variable domain: GAGVSQSPRYKVAKRGQDVALRCDPISGHVSLFWYQQALGQGPEFLTYFQNEAQLDKSGLPSDRFFAERPEGSVSTLKIQRTQQEDSAVYLCASTLEGDEQFFGPGTRLTVL.

Of note for this clone: Distinct nucleotide sequences in the sample also encode this CDR3. The chain has TRBV15 and TRBJ2-1, with 9 bases that match TRBD1. Germline loops: CDR1 LNHNV, CDR2 YYDKDF (reference sequence). This CDR3 has 14 residues. Trimming cost V 4 bases and J 4 bases; bases outside gene matches: 2. The CDR3 DNA follows: TGTGCCACCAGCACCGGGACAGGGTACAATGAGCAGTTCTTC. This sequence encodes CATSTGTGYNEQFF. The full variable domain, rest sourced from reference TRBV15 and TRBJ2-1, is DAMVIQNPRYQVTQFGKPVTLSCSQTLNHNVMYWYQQKSSQAPKLLFHYYDKDFNNEADTPDNFQSRRPNTSFCFLDIRSPGLGDTAMYLCATSTGTGYNEQFFGPGTRLTVL.

The chain links TRBV7-2 to TRBJ2-7; D is unresolved. The CDR3 is made up of 11 amino acids. From germline, CDR1 is SGHTA and CDR2 FQGNSA. Deletions cut 1 base from V and 5 bases from J, with 3 bases between. In DNA, the CDR3 is TGTGCCAGCAGCTTAGAACACGAGCAGTACTTC. Its translation: CASSLEHEQYF.

This clone has just one count. This chain connects TRBV10-1 to TRBJ2-3; D is possibly TRBD1 or TRBD2 (5 bases each). Trimming removed 7 bases from V and 0 bases from J, with 11 bases in between. Germline V gene sequence: CDR1 WNHNN, CDR2 SYGVQD (reference sequence). This CDR3 region has 14 residues. CDR3: CASTNGGSTDTQYF. Written as DNA, the CDR3 is TGCGCCAGCACCAATGGGGGTAGCACAGATACGCAGTATTTT.

J is TRBJ1-5 and V is TRBV15; D not resolved. CDR3 length: 13 amino acids. Germline CDR1 and CDR2: LNHNV and YYDKDF (reference sequence). Trimming left V 8 bases short and J 2 bases short, with 10 bases between. The CDR3 coding sequence is TGTGCCACCGCCGGGGTGGGCAATCAGCCCCAGCATTTT. Amino acid sequence: CATAGVGNQPQHF. The full variable domain, its missing parts supplied by reference TRBV15 and TRBJ1-5, is DAMVIQNPRYQVTQFGKPVTLSCSQTLNHNVMYWYQQKSSQAPKLLFHYYDKDFNNEADTPDNFQSRRPNTSFCFLDIRSPGLGDTAMYLCATAGVGNQPQHFGDGTRLSIL.

The J gene is TRBJ1-5, the V gene TRBV11-1; D unresolved. From germline, CDR1 is SGHAT and CDR2 FQDESV (reference sequence). The CDR3 is made up of 13 amino acids. The V gene lost 5 bases and the J gene lost 5 bases, with 10 bases spanning the gap. DNA of the CDR3: TGTGCCAGCAGCCCCACGAGTGATCAGCCCCAGCATTTT. Encoded protein: CASSPTSDQPQHF. Combining the CDR3 with reference TRBV11-1 and TRBJ1-5 gives the whole variable domain EAEVAQSPRYKITEKSQAVAFWCDPISGHATLYWYRQILGQGPELLVQFQDESVVDDSQLPKDRFSAERLKGVDSTLKIQPAELGDSAMYLCASSPTSDQPQHFGDGTRLSIL.

This sequence joins TRBV30 and TRBJ2-7; a possible D gene is TRBD2 (6 bases). Germline CDR1 and CDR2: GTSNPN and SVGIG (reference sequence). Trimming pared 5 bases from V and 0 bases from J, leaving 8 bases between. This CDR3 comprises 12 residues. The chain's CDR3 is CAWGGSSYEQYF. CDR3 in DNA: TGTGCCTGGGGAGGGTCCTCCTACGAGCAGTACTTC. Combining the CDR3 with reference TRBV30 and TRBJ2-7 gives the whole variable domain SQTIHQWPATLVQPVGSPLSLECTVEGTSNPNLYWYRQAAGRGLQLLFYSVGIGQISSEVPQNLSASRPQDRQFILSSKKLLLSDSGFYLCAWGGSSYEQYFGPGTRLTVT.

This rearrangement joins TRBV5-6 to TRBJ2-1, with 8 bases matching TRBD2. The CDR3 totals 14 residues. V lost 0 bases to trimming and J lost 10 bases; unmatched junction nucleotides: 6. The germline V gene has CDR1 SGHDT and CDR2 YYEEEE. The CDR3 bases are TGTGCCAGCAGCTTGGGGGTCGGCGGGAGGGAGCAGTTCTTC. Translated: CASSLGVGGREQFF.

This clone has just one count. This chain joins TRBV7-9 and TRBJ2-7; TRBD2 matches 7 bases. The germline V gene has CDR1 SEHNR and CDR2 FQNEAQ (reference sequence). Trimming at V came to 8 bases and at J to 6 bases, leaving 10 bases not matched to a gene. CDR3 length: 13 residues. The CDR3 reads CASRSGDWGEQYF. DNA of the CDR3: TGTGCCAGCCGGAGCGGGGATTGGGGCGAGCAGTACTTC.

The chain combines TRBV30 with TRBJ2-1; 7 bases agree with TRBD1. The length of the CDR3 is 14 residues. CDR1 and CDR2 (germline): GTSNPN, SVGIG (reference sequence). With V trimmed by 2 bases and J by 8 bases, 9 bases remained unmatched. The CDR3 DNA is TGTGCCTGGAGTCCGGGACAGTATTCTTATGAGCAGTTCTTC. This sequence encodes CAWSPGQYSYEQFF.

The chain couples TRBV29-1 to TRBJ2-7, with D perhaps TRBD1 (6 bases). Trimming removed 6 bases at V and 1 base at J, with 16 bases between. This CDR3 has 14 residues. Germline CDR1 and CDR2: SQVTM and ANQGSEA. The CDR3 bases are TGCAGCGTGGACACCGGGACATCTTCCTACGAGCAGTACTTC. Residues: CSVDTGTSSYEQYF.

The V and J genes are TRBV9 and TRBJ2-1; D is perhaps TRBD2 (6 bases). CDR1 is SGDLS and CDR2 is YYNGEE in the germline V gene. The CDR3 has 15 amino acids. The V end lost 4 bases, the J end lost 3 bases, and 14 bases lay between the germline ends. CDR3 amino acids: CASSQDGGSYNEQFF. As DNA, the CDR3 is TGTGCCAGCAGCCAAGACGGGGGTAGCTACAATGAGCAGTTCTTC.

A single count supports this clone. V and J are TRBV10-2 and TRBJ1-2, with 7 nucleotides matching TRBD1. The germline gives CDR1 WSHSY, CDR2 SAAADI. CDR3 size: 13 residues. J lost 6 bases, V lost 2 bases, and 3 bases had no gene match. The CDR3 DNA sequence: TGCGCCAGCAGTGAGGCAACAGGGGATGGCTACACCTTC. Amino acid sequence: CASSEATGDGYTF.